This entry lists 3 T cell receptor beta chains sequenced from one sample in a study of response to subunit inactivated influenza vaccine. TCRdb reprocessed the RT-PCR reads with MiXCR, giving one entry per CDR3 protein. The table lists a few hundred thousand distinct CDR3 sequences, about 11% of them singletons. These data were likewise used in another study, on T cells expressing NK-cell markers. According to that study: A 5'RACE template switching approach incorporating UMIs was used to make TCR beta cDNA.

The sequencing used PBMCs from blood, collected on the day of vaccination. Source of these receptors: a man between 50 and 59 years old who received an inactivated influenza vaccine.

There are many counts of this clonotype. The chain carries TRBV5-1 and TRBJ1-3; D may be TRBD1 (6 bases). Germline CDR1 and CDR2: SGHRS and YFSETQ. This CDR3 has 16 amino acids. V was trimmed by 2 bases and J by 0 bases, leaving 12 bases between them. Written as DNA, the CDR3 is TGCGCCAGCAGCTTTGGCCCAGGGGTCTCTGGAAACACCATATATTTT. Amino acid sequence: CASSFGPGVSGNTIYF.

This clonotype was detected only a few times. The genes are TRBV7-2 and TRBJ2-2, with no clear D. CDR3 length: 15 residues. Deletions cut 1 base from V and 4 bases from J, with 10 bases between. Per germline, CDR1 SGHTA and CDR2 FQGNSA. DNA for the CDR3: TGTGCCAGCAGCTTAGATCGGCGTGGCACCGGGGAGCTGTTTTTT. Its translation: CASSLDRRGTGELFF.

This clonotype was counted ten times or more. The chain uses TRBV7-2 and TRBJ2-1, with TRBD1 as a possible D gene (6 bases). CDR3 size: 16 residues. CDR1 and CDR2 from the germline V gene are SGHTA and FQGNSA. V was shortened by 4 bases and J by 2 bases, with 15 bases between the two germline ends. The CDR3 DNA reads as TGTGCCAGCAGCTCAAATCCGGGACATCCCTACAATGAGCAGTTCTTC. It yields the protein CASSSNPGHPYNEQFF.